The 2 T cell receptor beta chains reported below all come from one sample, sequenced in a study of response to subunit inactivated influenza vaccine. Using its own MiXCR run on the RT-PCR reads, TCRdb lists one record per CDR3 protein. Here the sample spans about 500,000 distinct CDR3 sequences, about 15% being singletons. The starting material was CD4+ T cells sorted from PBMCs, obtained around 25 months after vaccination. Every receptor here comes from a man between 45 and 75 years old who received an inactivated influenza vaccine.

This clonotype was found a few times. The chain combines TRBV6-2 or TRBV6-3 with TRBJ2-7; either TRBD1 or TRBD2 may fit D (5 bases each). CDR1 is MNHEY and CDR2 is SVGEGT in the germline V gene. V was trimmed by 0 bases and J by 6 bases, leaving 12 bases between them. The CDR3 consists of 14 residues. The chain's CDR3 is CASSYSQSGTEQYF. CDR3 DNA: TGTGCCAGCAGTTACTCCCAGTCAGGGACCGAGCAGTACTTC.

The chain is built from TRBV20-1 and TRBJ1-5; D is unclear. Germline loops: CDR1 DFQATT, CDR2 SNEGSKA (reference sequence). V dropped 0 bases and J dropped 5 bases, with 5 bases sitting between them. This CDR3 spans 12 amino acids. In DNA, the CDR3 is TGCAGTGCTAGAGAGACTGATCAGCCCCAGCATTTT. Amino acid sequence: CSARETDQPQHF.